This TCR beta chain was identified during a study of cytomegalovirus exposure and HLA in healthy donors (dated by TCRdb to about 2017). With respect to the entire study: An earlier analysis of more than 550 of the donors reported approximately 280 Gb of sequence data and some 110 million unique TCR beta sequences obtained from about 170 million T cells. An early release that covered roughly 600 HLA-typed donors contained approximately 300 gigabases of sequencing data and around 80 million unique TCR sequences. The genetic ancestry cluster associated with self-reported Caucasian donors included 81% of the roughly 400 genotyped donors. The study aimed to test whether cataloging public T cell receptors could reveal signatures of past pathogen exposure. The study used immunosequencing to profile the T cell repertoires of approximately 690 subjects and linked those repertoires to cytomegalovirus serostatus. In addition to the first cohort of 666 subjects, a separate validation cohort of 100 to 150 different subjects was used. To predict cytomegalovirus infection status, the study combined high-throughput TCR immunosequencing, statistical association of individual TCRs with disease status, and machine learning. In a later analysis, previously published TCR beta repertoires from 550 to 750 donors were re-analyzed and high-resolution HLA genotyping was added so that TCR occurrence patterns could be studied. In the later analysis, no new phenotypic data were used to find candidate immune exposures; instead, reliance was placed on TCR beta sequences and their occurrence across donors. To decide whether each TCR beta V gene segment behaved as functional or pseudogenic, an earlier analysis of approximately 590 of the donors relied on high-throughput TCR beta sequencing. Donor age, sex, ethnicity and CMV serostatus were compiled alongside the repertoire data. A later genetic analysis took genome-wide SNP genotypes for about 55% of the roughly 670 donors and used that subset as a discovery cohort. Every repertoire in the discovery cohort had been generated on one and the same sequencing platform. Both class I and class II loci were covered by HLA typing, at four-digit resolution. The number of donors typed differed by locus, with 629-630 for A, B, C, DRB1 and DQB1, 522 for DQA1, over 600 for DPA1, and 400 to 490 for DPB1. Because of strong linkage in the cohort, roughly five DR-DQ haplotypes were treated as single units for association and clustering. Across 398 genotyped donors of the cohort, an average of about 250,000 unique TCR beta nucleotide sequences per donor were sequenced, and roughly 18% of those sequences were non-productive. Findings and caveats that apply to the study as a whole: Because counts were too low, about 17 rarely observed V segments, including chromosome 9 orphons, were excluded from the earlier analysis of some 590 of the donors. In an earlier analysis of approximately 590 of the donors, most TCR beta V segments were observed in productive rearrangements about 87% or about 30% of the time, broadly matching IMGT annotations. Because HLA typing was unavailable for some donors at each locus, only the typed subset was used in association tests. V-gene and J-gene trimming of TCR beta chains was associated with a missense DCLRE1C variant in a later genetic analysis, and the association was replicated in an independent cohort. According to a later analysis, most CMV-associated TCR beta chains appeared to be HLA-restricted, and the HLA associations seemed to be driven largely by CMV exposure. Presence/absence analyses assumed roughly uniform sequencing depth across donors, an assumption that may not hold. A total of around 150 TCR beta chains were listed by the study as associated with cytomegalovirus. According to a later genetic analysis, donors in an Asian-associated ancestry cluster had fewer N-insertions in productive TCRs than the roughly 670-donor mean. In a later analysis, HLA-associated TCR beta chains were found to be more clonally expanded and to have lower generation probabilities than equally common non-associated chains. In both the original and validation cohorts, the classifier was reported to diagnose cytomegalovirus status with high specificity and sensitivity. A cluster of highly shared sequence variants was judged likely to represent a technical artifact of the sequencing pipeline. In vitro tests confirmed that a few of the cytomegalovirus-associated TCR beta chains recognize cytomegalovirus antigens. The 87-base-pair reads could not distinguish some IMGT-functional V segments, including TRBV6-2 and TRBV6-3, so those segments were excluded. According to the authors, the approach could potentially be generalized to other disease states and immunological phenotypes. Correlated functional status among segregating V segments might be attributable to linkage disequilibrium, but an unknown experimental factor could not be ruled out. A later analysis associated 16,951 TCR beta sequences with specific HLA alleles at a false discovery rate of 0.05. In a later analysis, TCR association rates were found to vary across HLA loci, with the most associated TCRs seen for DRB1 alleles and the fewest for HLA-C alleles. A further reported finding was that TCR beta sequences accurately predicted the HLA-A and HLA-B alleles for most subjects in the first cohort. Assigning TCR associations to individual alleles was difficult when HLA alleles, especially DR and DQ, strongly co-occurred. The only immune exposure information available for the cohort was CMV serostatus. Only TCR beta chains were sequenced in this cohort, and the absence of alpha or paired-chain data limited detectable features. Several of the top co-occurrence clusters appeared to be linked to parvovirus B19, influenza, CMV and Epstein-Barr virus, according to a later analysis. While some public TCRs were present in many individuals, most TCR sequences turned up only very rarely across donors.

Trimming at the junction amounts to 7 bases on V and 2 bases on J, and the germline ends lie 15 bases apart. The CDR3 runs 14 residues from the cysteine to the phenylalanine. Kept here is only the CDR3 DNA, which spans 42 bases and is read in frame from base 1. According to the germline V gene, CDR1 reads SGHAT and CDR2 reads FQNNGV. Comments on this clone: Its recognized antigen is unknown. The record has no base qualities; no much larger clone is one base away.

In total, roughly 670 healthy bone marrow donors made up the cohort. All cohort members were sampled while nominally healthy, although unrecorded immune exposures were likely present. The donor was CMV seronegative and was included in the group of over 300 seronegative cohort members. Each donor provided a peripheral blood sample, and peripheral blood mononuclear cells were used for TCR beta sequencing. The Qiagen DNeasy Blood Extraction Kit was used to extract genomic DNA from the blood cell samples. The library was generated by the immunoSEQ multiplex PCR assay. For the multiplex PCR, a mixture combining 60 forward primers for TCR Vbeta segments and 13 reverse primers for TCR Jbeta segments was used. The CDR3 region of rearranged TCR beta genes was amplified from genomic DNA with a multiplex PCR assay. On the Illumina HiSeq System, the amplified TCR beta libraries were sequenced as 87-base-pair reads. In the authors' own workflow: A later analysis tallied 70 million to 100 million unique TCR beta chains across the 666 repertoires, and some 10 million of those chains were shared by two or more donors. A nearest-neighbor algorithm error-corrected the raw reads and collapsed the reads into unique sequences, merging closely related sequences to remove PCR and sequencing errors. To assign V, D and J gene segments, CDR3 sequences were aligned to IMGT reference sequences. For a sequence to be retained, at least a six-nucleotide match to both a V gene segment and a J gene segment was required. A rearrangement counted as productive if the CDR3 had no stop codons and remained in frame with V and J, and every other rearrangement counted as non-productive. CDR3 was defined according to IMGT convention as the region running from the second conserved V-encoded cysteine to the conserved J-encoded phenylalanine. Sequences without an unambiguous match to a single V gene segment were excluded from the earlier analysis of approximately 560 of the donors. In an earlier analysis of 587 of the donors, V segments were called functional above 56.7% productive rearrangements and were called segregating when the between-donor standard deviation exceeded 5%. A statistical classification framework was built for diagnosing cytomegalovirus status from the catalog of TCR beta chain sequences. A later analysis assigned V and J genes by comparing TCR nucleotide sequences with IMGT/GENE-DB human TR gene sequences. A later analysis assigned CDR3 sequences and most-parsimonious VDJ recombination scenarios with the TCRdist pipeline. In a later analysis, every TCR beta chain was defined by the combination of its CDR3 amino acid sequence and its V-gene family, and reads without a unique V-gene family were dropped. To address suspected cross-contamination and a sequencing artifact, a later analysis removed 592 highly shared, low-generation-probability nucleotide sequences. For each public chain, a later analysis derived a clonal expansion index from normalized ranks of inferred template counts within each repertoire. In a later analysis, generation probabilities were computed with a VDJ recombination model fitted to out-of-frame rearrangements, and the resulting probabilities were checked against IGoR. In a later analysis, hypergeometric tests were used to score TCR-TCR, TCR-HLA and TCR-CMV co-occurrence, with a repertoire-size bias correction applied to TCR pairs. To estimate false discovery rates, a later analysis permuted the HLA or CMV assignments 20 times. A later analysis grouped co-occurring TCRs with DBSCAN, adding TCRdist sequence similarity when clustering within HLA-allele-positive subsets. Repertoires with fewer than 30,000 or more than 120,000 public chains, plus five repertoires with anomalous nucleotide sharing, were excluded from co-occurrence clustering. The table comes from immuneACCESS by way of TCRdb, which keeps in-frame sequences with V and J called. Part of the clones is missing from these tables; in studies checked, under half for an unresolved V gene and the rest for unknown reasons. V, J and clone size are taken as reported in that table, and D and trimming were inferred from the DNA itself. In all, the sample holds over 150,000 clones, and about 75% of those were seen once. The ten biggest clones cover over 1.3% of the sample.

Sequencing input: PBMCs. The TCR sequence derives from a man younger than 35 in good health and CMV-seronegative. This chain joins TRBV11-2 to TRBJ2-7, with a tentative D gene TRBD1 over 5 matching bases. The CDR3 region reads CASILRQNAYEQYF. At the DNA level, the sequence is TGTGCCAGCATCCTCAGACAGAACGCCTACGAGCAGTACTTC.